This paragraph covers one TCR beta chain sequence. The V gene's germline CDR1 is MNHNY and CDR2 SVGAGI (reference sequence). The CDR3 length is 16 residues. V was shortened by 3 bases and J by 0 bases, with 14 bases between the two germline ends. TCRdb re-derived calls from the PCR reads in MiXCR, one entry per CDR3 protein. The sample records under 350,000 distinct CDR3 sequences, about a quarter being singletons. These data originate in a study of molecular identifiers for immune sequencing clone quantification. The sample taken for sequencing was naive CD8+ T cells from blood, with Jurkat cell RNA spiked in. Subset denoted: FACS-sorted CD8+CD4-CCR7+CD45RA+ naive T cells. This sequence originates from a human donor in good health. Some libraries in this study had Jurkat cell RNA spiked in. This chain links TRBV6-6 with TRBJ1-2, with a weak D call TRBD1 (6 bases). The CDR3 coding sequence is TGTGCCAGCAGTTATACAGGGACGACCCCTAACTATGGCTACACCTTC. Translating gives CASSYTGTTPNYGYTF.